The 16 T cell receptor beta chains below were found in one sample sequenced in a study of T cells in Graves' hyperthyroidism and ophthalmopathy. TCR beta CDR3 region amplification was performed from RNA transcripts. The HTBI primer set was used in a first-round RT-PCR of the TCR CDR3. TCRdb processed the multiplex PCR reads anew with MiXCR; each CDR3 protein has one entry. The sample has some 580,000 distinct CDR3 sequences; about 16% are singletons. Sequencing was performed on blood. The receptors shown here come from a woman between 35 and 50 years old with Graves' ophthalmopathy.

The chain couples TRBV2 to TRBJ1-2, with D perhaps TRBD1 (5 bases). Germline V lookup: CDR1 SNHLY, CDR2 FYNNEI. The length of the CDR3 is 14 residues. V was cut by 4 bases and J by 6 bases, with 15 bases left in between. The DNA for the CDR3 is TGTGCCAGCAGTGGTGGGGCCAGCCCCCATGGCTACACCTTC. It codes for CASSGGASPHGYTF.

This clonotype was detected once. This rearrangement joins TRBV25-1 to TRBJ1-4; D is uncertain. CDR3 length: 12 amino acids. Germline-derived CDR1 and CDR2 are MGHDK and SYGVNS. V was trimmed by 5 bases and J by 10 bases, leaving 11 bases between them. The CDR3 bases are TGTGCCAGCAGTTCTTTGGTGGGAAAACTGTTTTTT. The encoded protein is CASSSLVGKLFF.

Worth noting for this clonotype: This clone may be a read error of a much larger clone one base away. The chain carries TRBV20-1 and TRBJ2-7, with a possible D match to TRBD2 (6 bases). CDR1 is DFQATT and CDR2 is SNEGSKA in the germline V gene (reference sequence). This CDR3 is 14 amino acids long. This chain's CDR3 is CSAPGAGLTYGQYF. The CDR3 DNA follows: TGCAGTGCCCCGGGAGCCGGGCTAACCTACGGGCAGTACTTC.

To note about this clonotype: This clone may be a read error of a much larger clone one base away. The chain couples TRBV11-2 to TRBJ1-1; maybe TRBD1 (6 bases). The length of the CDR3 is 13 residues. CDR1 SGHAT and CDR2 FQNNGV come from the germline V gene. V was clipped by 3 bases and J by 4 bases, with 9 bases between them. CDR3 sequence reads: CASSFTGITEAFF. The DNA of the CDR3 is TGTGCCAGCAGCTTCACAGGGATCACTGAAGCTTTCTTT.

The table lists this clonotype with many counts. The chain combines TRBV6-1 with TRBJ2-6; D might be TRBD1 (6 bases). Per the germline V gene, CDR1 is MNHNS and CDR2 is SASEGT. The V gene lost 5 bases and the J gene lost 1 base, with 12 bases spanning the gap. This CDR3 spans 16 amino acids. CDR3 sequence reads: CASSSPGQSGANVLTF. The CDR3 DNA sequence: TGTGCCAGCAGTTCCCCCGGACAGTCTGGGGCCAACGTCCTGACTTTC.

The CDR3 bases are TGCAGTGCTAGGAACAGGCACTATGGCTACACCTTC. Translation gives CSARNRHYGYTF. This chain connects TRBV20-1 to TRBJ1-2; possible D gene TRBD1, 5 bases. V lost 3 bases to trimming and J lost 3 bases, with 8 bases between them. Germline V CDR1 and CDR2: DFQATT, SNEGSKA (reference sequence). CDR3 size: 12 residues.

This rearrangement joins TRBV29-1 to TRBJ2-3; D call uncertain. Germline CDR1 reads SQVTM; CDR2 reads ANQGSEA. The germline V and J ends were trimmed by 3 bases and 5 bases, with 12 bases remaining between them. CDR3 length equals 13 residues. The CDR3 region has the DNA TGCAGCGTTGATGCGGTTTTGGGAGATACGCAGTATTTT. Translating it yields CSVDAVLGDTQYF.

The V gene is TRBV19, the J gene TRBJ1-2; D unresolved. The germline CDR1 and CDR2 sequences are LNHDA and SQIVND (reference sequence). The CDR3 sequence is 12 residues long. Trimming took off 7 bases at V and 3 bases at J, with 9 bases between the two ends. The CDR3 spells CASIGVDYGYTF. The CDR3, as DNA: TGTGCCAGTATCGGGGTCGACTATGGCTACACCTTC.

The rearrangement uses TRBV6-2 or TRBV6-3 and TRBJ2-3, with a possible D match to TRBD2 (5 bases). V dropped 6 bases and J dropped 4 bases, with 14 bases sitting between them. Germline loops: CDR1 MNHEY, CDR2 SVGEGT. CDR3 length equals 14 residues. CDR3 in amino acids: CASSGEVPADTQYF. DNA for the CDR3: TGTGCCAGCAGCGGGGAAGTCCCCGCAGATACGCAGTATTTT.

Details on this clonotype: A read error may be the cause here, since a much bigger clone is one base away. The chain is built from TRBV28 and TRBJ2-1; 7 nucleotides agree with TRBD2. Trimming took 6 bases from V and 0 from J; bases not matched to a gene: 17. The CDR3 spans 19 residues. CDR1 is MDHEN and CDR2 is SYDVKM in the germline V gene. The CDR3 DNA sequence: TGTGCCAGCAGCTATGGACCAGCGGGATACCGAAGCTCCTACAATGAGCAGTTCTTC. It specifies CASSYGPAGYRSSYNEQFF.

A few counts support this clonotype. V gene TRBV2 combines with J gene TRBJ1-3; D remains unclear. V lost 1 base, J lost 2 bases, and 9 bases lay in between. CDR3 size: 15 residues. Germline lookup yields CDR1 SNHLY and CDR2 FYNNEI. The CDR3 loop is CASSEGLITGNTIYF. The CDR3 nucleotides read TGTGCCAGCAGTGAAGGACTAATTACTGGAAACACCATATATTTT. The full variable domain, with the rest looked up from reference TRBV2 and TRBJ1-3, is EPEVTQTPSHQVTQMGQEVILRCVPISNHLYFYWYRQILGQKVEFLVSFYNNEISEKSEIFDDQFSVERPDGSNFTLKIRSTKLEDSAMYFCASSEGLITGNTIYFGEGSWLTVV.

The V call is TRBV25-1, the J call TRBJ1-1, with a possible D match to TRBD1 (6 bases). V was trimmed by 3 bases and J by 6 bases, leaving 20 bases between them. The CDR3 is 16 residues long. In germline, CDR1 is MGHDK, CDR2 SYGVNS. As DNA, the CDR3 is TGTGCCAGCAGTGATAGACAGGCCTCCGAAGTCGCTGAAGCTTTCTTT. Its translation is CASSDRQASEVAEAFF.

The sample holds many counts of this clonotype. The rearrangement uses TRBV20-1 and TRBJ2-3, with TRBD2 matching over 10 bases. Germline V gives CDR1 DFQATT, CDR2 SNEGSKA (reference sequence). There are 16 residues in the CDR3. With 3 bases clipped from V and 3 bases from J, the junction kept 9 bases outside the gene matches. CDR3 sequence: CSARAILAGETDTQYF. The DNA of the CDR3 is TGCAGTGCTAGGGCGATCCTAGCGGGGGAGACAGATACGCAGTATTTT.

This clonotype was recorded many times. This chain joins TRBV11-3 and TRBJ2-2; D unclear. Trimming took 6 bases from V and 6 from J, leaving 11 bases between them. This CDR3 region has 13 residues. Germline CDR1 is SGHNT and CDR2 is YENEEA. The CDR3 DNA reads as TGTGCCAGCAGTTTTGAAGGTGCCGGGGAGCTGTTTTTT. Protein: CASSFEGAGELFF.

This clonotype showed up many times. The gene calls are TRBV5-5 and TRBJ2-5; the D is unclear. Germline CDR1 SGHKS, CDR2 YYEKEE (reference sequence). The CDR3 is 13 residues long. V was shortened by 5 bases and J by 5 bases, with 13 bases between the two germline ends. CDR3 loop: CASSFDLRETQYF. Written as DNA, the CDR3 is TGTGCCAGCAGTTTTGACTTGCGCGAGACCCAGTACTTC.

In this sample, this clonotype turned up many times. V usage is TRBV3-1 and J usage is TRBJ2-5; 10 bases are a match to TRBD2. The CDR3 sequence is 16 residues long. The trim removed 2 bases at V and 3 bases at J, leaving 6 bases unmatched. Germline V lookup: CDR1 LGHDT, CDR2 YNNKEL (reference sequence). The CDR3 is CASSQTSGLAEETQYF. The CDR3 DNA is TGTGCCAGCAGCCAAACCTCCGGACTAGCGGAAGAGACCCAGTACTTC.